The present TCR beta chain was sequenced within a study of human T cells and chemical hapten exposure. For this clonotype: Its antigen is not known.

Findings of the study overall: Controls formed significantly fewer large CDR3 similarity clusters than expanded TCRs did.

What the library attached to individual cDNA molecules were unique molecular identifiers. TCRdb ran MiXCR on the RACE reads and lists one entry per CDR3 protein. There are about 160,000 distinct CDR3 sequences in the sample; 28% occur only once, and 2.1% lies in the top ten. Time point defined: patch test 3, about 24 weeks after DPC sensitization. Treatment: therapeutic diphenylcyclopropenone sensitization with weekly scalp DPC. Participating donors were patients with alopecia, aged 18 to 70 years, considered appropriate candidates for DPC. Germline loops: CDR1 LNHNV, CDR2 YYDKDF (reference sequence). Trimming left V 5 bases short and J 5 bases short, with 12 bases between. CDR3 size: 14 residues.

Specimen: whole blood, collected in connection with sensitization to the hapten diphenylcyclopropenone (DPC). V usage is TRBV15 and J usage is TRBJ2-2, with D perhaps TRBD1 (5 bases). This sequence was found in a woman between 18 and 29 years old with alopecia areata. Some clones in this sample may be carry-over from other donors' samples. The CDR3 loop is CATSDSVGTGELFF. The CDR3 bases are TGTGCCACCAGCGACAGTGTTGGTACCGGGGAGCTGTTTTTT. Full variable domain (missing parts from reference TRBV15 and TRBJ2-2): DAMVIQNPRYQVTQFGKPVTLSCSQTLNHNVMYWYQQKSSQAPKLLFHYYDKDFNNEADTPDNFQSRRPNTSFCFLDIRSPGLGDTAMYLCATSDSVGTGELFFGEGSRLTVL.